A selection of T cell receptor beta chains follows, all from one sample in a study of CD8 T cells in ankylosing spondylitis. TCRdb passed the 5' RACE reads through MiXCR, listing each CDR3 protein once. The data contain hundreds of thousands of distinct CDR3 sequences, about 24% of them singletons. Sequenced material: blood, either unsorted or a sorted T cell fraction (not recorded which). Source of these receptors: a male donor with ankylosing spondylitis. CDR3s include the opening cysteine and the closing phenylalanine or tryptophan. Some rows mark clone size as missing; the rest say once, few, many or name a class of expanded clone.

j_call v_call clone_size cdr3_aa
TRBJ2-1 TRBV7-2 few CASSLATGSSYNEQFF
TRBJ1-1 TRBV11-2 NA CASSLGTGHMNTEAFF
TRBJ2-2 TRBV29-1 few CSAAVGEGGELFF
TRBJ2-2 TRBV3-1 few CASSQFDTTNTGELFF
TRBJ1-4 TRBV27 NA CASSRDSYKEKLFF
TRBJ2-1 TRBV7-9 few CASSFRLAAHNEQFF
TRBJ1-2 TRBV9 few CASSVGTWGDGYTF
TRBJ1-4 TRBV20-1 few CSATYGATNEKLFF
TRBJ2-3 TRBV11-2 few CASSPRTTGDTQYF
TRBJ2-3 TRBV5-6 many CASSLGGFSTDTQYF
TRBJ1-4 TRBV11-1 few CASSFWGGRGAVVEKLFF
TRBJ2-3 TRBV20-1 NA CSPLGEVTDTQYF
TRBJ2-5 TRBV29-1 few CSAVDRLDQETQYF
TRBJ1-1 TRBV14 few CASSQDPGDTEAFF
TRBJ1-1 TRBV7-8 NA CASSPGGRLQEAFF
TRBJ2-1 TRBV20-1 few CSAWDTESPHEQFF
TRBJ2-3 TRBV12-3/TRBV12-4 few CASSRNPALGSDTQYF
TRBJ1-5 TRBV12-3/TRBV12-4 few CASSLRESQPQHF
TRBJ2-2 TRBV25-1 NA CASSEGLAGVKYTGELFF
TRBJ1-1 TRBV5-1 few CASSLGGGFGNTEAFF
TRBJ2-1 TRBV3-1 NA CASSQVQLSSYNEQFF
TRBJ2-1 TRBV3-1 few CASSRTSGGHNEQFF
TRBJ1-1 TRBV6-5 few CASSYSSQGNTEAFF
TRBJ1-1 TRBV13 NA CASSLRGRTEAFF
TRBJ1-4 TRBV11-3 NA CASSPDRGGNEKLFF
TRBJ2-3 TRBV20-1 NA CSAPRGDSFTDTQYF
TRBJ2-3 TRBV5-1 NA CASSLDKGQDTQYF
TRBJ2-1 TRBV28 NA CASVLAASYNEQFF
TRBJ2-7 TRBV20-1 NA CSARGLAGGGEQYF
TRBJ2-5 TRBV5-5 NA CASSPPDVETQYF
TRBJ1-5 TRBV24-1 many CATAKRGWEDQPQHF
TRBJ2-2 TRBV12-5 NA CASGFGLRPGELFF
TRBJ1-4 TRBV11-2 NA CASSLDPARSELFF
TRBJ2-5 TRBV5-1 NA CASSTKTGGETQYF
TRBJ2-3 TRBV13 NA CASSLNRGGEDTQYF
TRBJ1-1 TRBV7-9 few CASSLRTTGNTEAFF
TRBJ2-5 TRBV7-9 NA CASSLRLQEETQYF
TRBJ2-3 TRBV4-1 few CASSQDGREGRDTQYF
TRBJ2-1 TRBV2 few CASSGTSGSIAEQFF
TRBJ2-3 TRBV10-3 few CAINDGTSGGDTQYF
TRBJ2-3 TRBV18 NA CASSTLAGGPADTQYF
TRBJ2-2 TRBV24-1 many CATSDPGGSNTGELFF
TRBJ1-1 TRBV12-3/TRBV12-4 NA CASSLRTGGKTEAFF
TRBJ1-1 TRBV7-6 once CASSPGIFDTEAFF